The clone carrying this TCR beta chain has at least ten counts. What it binds is not known. CDR3 length: 17 residues. Losses at the gene ends were 0 bases for V and 8 bases for J; bases not matched to a gene: 13. CDR1 and CDR2 (germline): SGHDN, FVKESK. All of the donors were Caucasians in good health. This entry is derived from a study of identical twins. Through template switching, a universal primer site was introduced, and the cDNA contained unique molecular identifiers. Each CDR3 protein is one row after TCRdb ran MiXCR on the 5' RACE reads. The sample carries 150,000 or so distinct CDR3 sequences, under 4.5% recorded once. Whole-study results and caveats: Sharing of beta out-of-frame sequences by twins showed a weaker excess. Models underestimated out-of-frame TCR alpha sharing in monozygotic twins.

This TCR came from a young man in good health. The gene calls are TRBV14 and TRBJ2-1; TRBD2 aligns across 7 bases. The specimen was memory T cells sorted from blood. CDR3: CASSQEVGGSFGDEQFF. As DNA, the CDR3 is TGTGCCAGCAGCCAAGAGGTTGGCGGGAGTTTCGGCGATGAGCAGTTCTTC.